The sequence of this TCR beta chain was determined in a study of cytomegalovirus exposure and HLA in healthy donors (dated by TCRdb to the late 2010s). Background on the whole study: According to an earlier analysis of a few hundred of the donors, about 190 million T cells yielded 90 million to 140 million unique TCR beta sequences and approximately 280 Gb of sequence data. Approximately 310 gigabases of sequencing data and approximately 85 million unique TCR sequences were included in an early release covering about 700 HLA-typed donors. Of the 300 to 450 genotyped donors, approximately 83% fell in the genetic ancestry cluster associated with self-reported Caucasian donors. The study aimed to test whether cataloging public T cell receptors could reveal signatures of past pathogen exposure. The study used immunosequencing to profile the T cell repertoires of hundreds of subjects and linked those repertoires to cytomegalovirus serostatus. Along with the approximately 620-subject first cohort, a separate validation cohort of over a hundred different subjects was used. The study combined high-throughput TCR immunosequencing, statistical association of individual TCRs with disease status, and machine learning to predict cytomegalovirus infection status. A later analysis re-analyzed previously published TCR beta repertoires from hundreds of donors and added high-resolution HLA genotyping to study TCR occurrence patterns. Rather than using new phenotypic data, the later analysis identified candidate immune exposures from TCR beta sequences and from how often those sequences occurred across donors. In an earlier analysis of more than 550 of the donors, high-throughput TCR beta sequencing was used to judge whether each TCR beta V gene segment behaved as functional or pseudogenic. Donor age, sex, ethnicity and CMV serostatus were collected together with the repertoire data. In a later genetic analysis, genome-wide SNP genotypes for about three fifths of the roughly 670 donors were used, and that subset was treated as a discovery cohort. All discovery cohort repertoires had been generated using a single sequencing platform. Both class I and class II loci were covered by HLA typing, at four-digit resolution. Typing coverage differed by locus: A, B, C, DRB1 and DQB1 were typed in about 620-630 donors, DQA1 in 522, DPA1 in roughly 590, and DPB1 in approximately 450. A handful of DR-DQ haplotypes were handled as single units for association and clustering because linkage in the cohort was strong. On average, over 200,000 unique TCR beta nucleotide sequences were sequenced per donor among about 400 genotyped donors of the cohort, with approximately 18% of those sequences being non-productive.

Receptors were amplified or captured by the immunoSEQ multiplex PCR assay. For the multiplex PCR, a mixture combining 60 forward primers for TCR Vbeta segments and 13 reverse primers for TCR Jbeta segments was used. Amplification of the CDR3 region of rearranged TCR beta genes was performed with a multiplex PCR assay on genomic DNA. Amplified TCR beta libraries were sequenced as 87-base-pair reads on the Illumina HiSeq System. From the authors' description of their analysis: Across the 670 or so repertoires, a later analysis counted about 81 million unique TCR beta chains, about 10 million of which were shared by at least two donors. To remove PCR and sequencing errors, raw reads were error-corrected and collapsed into unique sequences using a nearest-neighbor algorithm that merged closely related sequences. V, D and J gene segments were assigned by aligning CDR3 sequences to IMGT reference sequences. Each retained sequence needed at least a six-nucleotide match to both a V gene segment and a J gene segment. A rearrangement was called productive if the CDR3 had no stop codons and remained in frame with V and J, and every other rearrangement was called non-productive. CDR3 was defined by IMGT convention, running from the second conserved V-encoded cysteine to the conserved J-encoded phenylalanine. The earlier analysis of some 600 of the donors excluded sequences that lacked an unambiguous match to a single V gene segment. An earlier analysis of a few hundred of the donors called V segments functional above 56.7% productive rearrangements and segregating when the between-donor standard deviation exceeded 5%. A statistical classification framework was built for diagnosing cytomegalovirus status from the catalog of TCR beta chain sequences. V and J gene assignment, in a later analysis, came from comparing TCR nucleotide sequences with IMGT/GENE-DB human TR gene sequences. A later analysis assigned CDR3 sequences and most-parsimonious VDJ recombination scenarios with the TCRdist pipeline. A later analysis defined each TCR beta chain by its CDR3 amino acid sequence plus V-gene family, and excluded reads lacking a unique V-gene family. As a way to deal with suspected cross-contamination and a sequencing artifact, a later analysis dropped 450 to 600 nucleotide sequences that were highly shared and had low generation probability. A later analysis calculated a clonal expansion index for each public chain from normalized within-repertoire ranks of inferred template counts. In a later analysis, generation probabilities were computed with a VDJ recombination model fitted to out-of-frame rearrangements, and the resulting probabilities were checked against IGoR. A later analysis scored TCR-TCR, TCR-HLA and TCR-CMV co-occurrence with hypergeometric tests, applying a repertoire-size bias correction to TCR pairs. To estimate false discovery rates, a later analysis permuted the HLA or CMV assignments 20 times. In a later analysis, co-occurring TCRs were grouped using DBSCAN, and TCRdist sequence similarity was added for clustering within HLA-allele-positive subsets. Co-occurrence clustering excluded repertoires with fewer than 30,000 or more than 120,000 public chains, plus five with anomalous nucleotide sharing. TCRdb provides this immuneACCESS table in a form limited to in-frame rearrangements. Some clones are lacking; in checked studies, under half of them reflect an unresolved V gene, and why the rest are absent is not known. Clone size and V and J calls were adopted from that table, with D and trimming inferred from the DNA. Recorded for this sample are about 160,000 clones; 75% of them occurred a single time. Just under 3% of the sample belongs to the ten largest clones.

With regard to this clone: Its antigen has not been determined. No qualities accompany the bases; no much larger clone lies one base away.

General conclusions and limits of the study: For the cohort, immune exposure information was limited to CMV serostatus. The authors suggested that the approach could potentially be extended to other disease states and immunological phenotypes. Sequencing depth was assumed to be roughly uniform across donors in the presence/absence analyses, though that assumption may not hold. The study gave a list of some 150 TCR beta chains associated with cytomegalovirus. This cohort had only TCR beta chains sequenced, and the lack of alpha or paired-chain data limited which features could be detected. Specific HLA alleles were associated with 15,000 to 20,000 TCR beta sequences at a false discovery rate of 0.05 in a later analysis. Correlated functional status among segregating V segments might be attributable to linkage disequilibrium, but an unknown experimental factor could not be ruled out. Because some donors lacked HLA typing at each locus, the association tests relied only on the typed subset. In a later analysis, the rate of TCR association differed among HLA loci, with DRB1 alleles having the most associated TCRs and HLA-C alleles having the fewest. An earlier analysis of around 540 of the donors showed that most TCR beta V segments appeared in productive rearrangements either about 90% or about 30% of the time, which broadly matched IMGT annotations. Because counts were too low, seventeen rarely observed V segments, including chromosome 9 orphons, were left out of the earlier analysis of several hundred of the donors. In a later genetic analysis, a missense DCLRE1C variant was associated with V-gene and J-gene trimming of TCR beta chains, and the association was replicated in an independent cohort. The sequencing pipeline was judged likely to have produced a cluster of highly shared sequence variants as a technical artifact. Assigning TCR associations to individual alleles was difficult when HLA alleles, especially DR and DQ, strongly co-occurred. A later genetic analysis reported fewer N-insertions in productive TCRs among donors in an Asian-associated ancestry cluster than the roughly 700-donor mean. A later analysis found that most CMV-associated TCR beta chains appeared HLA-restricted, with HLA associations seemingly driven largely by CMV exposure. In vitro tests confirmed that a few of the cytomegalovirus-associated TCR beta chains recognize cytomegalovirus antigens. Across donors, most TCR sequences were observed very rarely, whereas some public TCRs were present in many individuals. In a later analysis, HLA-associated TCR beta chains were found to be more clonally expanded and to have lower generation probabilities than equally common non-associated chains. In a later analysis, several top co-occurrence clusters were reported to appear linked to parvovirus B19, influenza, CMV and Epstein-Barr virus. The classifier was reported to diagnose cytomegalovirus status with high specificity and sensitivity in both the original and validation cohorts. A further reported finding was that TCR beta sequences accurately predicted the HLA-A and HLA-B alleles for most subjects in the first cohort.

The cohort comprised approximately 700 healthy bone marrow donors. At the time of sampling, every cohort member was nominally healthy, though immune exposures that went unrecorded were likely present. The donor tested CMV seropositive and was one of the 289 seropositive cohort members. A peripheral blood sample was collected from each donor, and TCR beta sequencing was performed on peripheral blood mononuclear cells. The Qiagen DNeasy Blood Extraction Kit was used to extract genomic DNA from the blood cell samples. The sequence was collected from a woman in her 50s in good health and CMV-seropositive. The sequenced material came from PBMCs.

For the CDR3, the sequence is CASRTGPASSYEQYF. The DNA sequence is as follows: TGTGCCAGCAGGACGGGTCCGGCGAGCTCCTACGAGCAGTACTTC. The V and J genes are TRBV2 and TRBJ2-7, with no confident D gene call. The CDR3, cysteine through phenylalanine, is 15 amino acids long. Here the CDR3 DNA is all that survives: 45 bases in frame from base 1. For CDR1 and CDR2, the germline V gene lists SNHLY and FYNNEI. The V and J ends are trimmed by 6 bases and 0 bases, leaving 15 bases between them.